This paragraph reports one T cell receptor (beta chain). Method: immunoSEQ multiplex PCR; TCRdb's copy keeps in-frame clones and lacks some. The sample lists 110,000 or so clones, roughly 92% occurring once. This entry belongs to a study of T cell changes during pregnancy in multiple sclerosis. The length of the CDR3 is 17 residues. Germline V gives CDR1 SGHDN, CDR2 FVKESK. The J segment lost 2 bases and the V segment lost 7 bases, leaving 16 bases of the junction unmatched. The material was peripheral blood, obtained before pregnancy. The TCR sequence derives from a female donor with multiple sclerosis, enrolled in a pregnancy study. J is TRBJ2-7 and V is TRBV14, with 8 bases matching TRBD2. The CDR3 nucleotides read TGTGCCAGCACCGGCCTCACACGGGGGGGGCTAGCCTACGAGCAGTACTTC. This codes for CASTGLTRGGLAYEQYF.